The entry that follows covers one T cell receptor beta chain sequence. Its antigen remains unidentified. No base qualities exist here, and no much larger clone lies one base off it. The cohort was made up of several hundred healthy bone marrow donors. At the time of sampling, every cohort member was nominally healthy, though immune exposures that went unrecorded were likely present. The donor tested CMV seropositive and was one of the 289 seropositive cohort members. A peripheral blood sample was provided by each donor, and peripheral blood mononuclear cells were used for TCR beta sequencing. The Qiagen DNeasy Blood Extraction Kit was used to extract genomic DNA from the blood cell samples. Library creation used the immunoSEQ multiplex PCR assay. A mixture of 60 forward primers for TCR Vbeta segments and 13 reverse primers for TCR Jbeta segments was used in the multiplex PCR. The CDR3 region of rearranged TCR beta genes was amplified from genomic DNA by a multiplex PCR assay. On the Illumina HiSeq System, the amplified TCR beta libraries were sequenced as 87-base-pair reads. As for the original processing: Across the 670 or so repertoires, a later analysis counted tens of millions of unique TCR beta chains, approximately 10 million of which were shared by at least two donors. Raw reads were error-corrected and collapsed into unique sequences by a nearest-neighbor algorithm in which closely related sequences were merged to remove PCR and sequencing errors. V, D and J gene segments were assigned by aligning CDR3 sequences to IMGT reference sequences. For a sequence to be retained, a match of at least six nucleotides to both a V gene segment and a J gene segment was required. Rearrangements were called productive when the CDR3 lacked stop codons and stayed in frame with V and J; all others were non-productive. Following IMGT convention, CDR3 was defined as the stretch from the second conserved V-encoded cysteine to the conserved J-encoded phenylalanine. The earlier analysis of 587 of the donors excluded sequences that lacked an unambiguous match to a single V gene segment. In an earlier analysis of approximately 590 of the donors, V segments were called functional above 56.7% productive rearrangements and were called segregating when the between-donor standard deviation exceeded 5%. A statistical classification framework was built to diagnose cytomegalovirus status from the catalog of TCR beta chain sequences. In a later analysis, V and J genes were assigned by comparing TCR nucleotide sequences against IMGT/GENE-DB human TR gene sequences. In a later analysis, CDR3 sequences and most-parsimonious VDJ recombination scenarios were assigned using the TCRdist pipeline. In a later analysis, each TCR beta chain was defined by its CDR3 amino acid sequence together with its V-gene family, and reads lacking a unique V-gene family were excluded. In a later analysis, 450 to 600 highly shared, low-generation-probability nucleotide sequences were removed to address suspected cross-contamination and a sequencing artifact. In a later analysis, a clonal expansion index was calculated for each public chain from normalized within-repertoire ranks of inferred template counts. A later analysis computed generation probabilities with a VDJ recombination model fitted to out-of-frame rearrangements, and checked the results against IGoR. In a later analysis, hypergeometric tests were used to score TCR-TCR, TCR-HLA and TCR-CMV co-occurrence, with a repertoire-size bias correction applied to TCR pairs. False discovery rates were estimated in a later analysis by permuting HLA or CMV assignments 20 times. A later analysis grouped co-occurring TCRs with DBSCAN, adding TCRdist sequence similarity when clustering within HLA-allele-positive subsets. Repertoires with fewer than 30,000 or more than 120,000 public chains were left out of co-occurrence clustering, as were roughly five repertoires with anomalous nucleotide sharing. TCRdb obtained this table from immuneACCESS and retained in-frame rearrangements with V and J assigned. These tables miss some clones; where compared with another copy, unresolved V genes account for less than half of the shortfall, and the remainder is unexplained. V, J and clone size reflect that table, while D and trimming were determined from the DNA. This sample holds more than 60,000 clones; around four fifths were observed only once. Approximately 4.7% of the sample lies in the top ten.

This specimen comes from a study of cytomegalovirus exposure and HLA in healthy donors (dated by TCRdb to about 2017). The study in broad terms: In an earlier analysis of 550 to 750 of the donors, less than 350 Gb of sequence data and 100 million or so unique TCR beta sequences from about 179 million T cells were reported. The T cell repertoires of some 670 subjects were profiled by immunosequencing and related to cytomegalovirus serostatus. In addition to the first cohort of around 670 subjects, a separate validation cohort of approximately 130 different subjects was used. In an earlier analysis of a few hundred of the donors, high-throughput TCR beta sequencing was used to judge whether each TCR beta V gene segment behaved as functional or pseudogenic. Around 300 gigabases of sequencing data and 70 million to 100 million unique TCR sequences were included in an early release covering several hundred HLA-typed donors. A later genetic analysis used genome-wide SNP genotypes for about three fifths of the 666 donors, treating that subset as a discovery cohort. Roughly 5 DR-DQ haplotypes were treated as single units for association and clustering because of strong linkage in the cohort. Alongside the repertoire data, information on donor age, sex, ethnicity and CMV serostatus was compiled. Every repertoire in the discovery cohort had been generated on one and the same sequencing platform. In the later analysis, no new phenotypic data were used to find candidate immune exposures; instead, reliance was placed on TCR beta sequences and their occurrence across donors. A later analysis re-analyzed previously published TCR beta repertoires from 666 donors and added high-resolution HLA genotyping to study TCR occurrence patterns. The number of donors typed differed by locus, with about 629-640 for A, B, C, DRB1 and DQB1, about 500 for DQA1, 600 to 610 for DPA1, and some 440 for DPB1. The aim of the study was to test whether cataloging public T cell receptors could identify signatures of past pathogen exposure. HLA typing covered class I and class II loci at four-digit resolution. The study combined high-throughput TCR immunosequencing, statistical association of individual TCRs with disease status, and machine learning to predict cytomegalovirus infection status. Of the roughly 430 genotyped donors, over 70% fell in the genetic ancestry cluster associated with self-reported Caucasian donors. Among about 360 genotyped donors of the cohort, an average of around 240,000 unique TCR beta nucleotide sequences were sequenced per donor, roughly a sixth of them non-productive.

Results the study describes overall, beyond this receptor: Correlated functional status among segregating V segments might be attributable to linkage disequilibrium, but an unknown experimental factor could not be ruled out. A later analysis associated about 17,000 TCR beta sequences with specific HLA alleles at a false discovery rate of 0.05. Three of the identified cytomegalovirus-associated TCR beta chains were confirmed in vitro to be specific for cytomegalovirus antigens. The only immune exposure information available for the cohort was CMV serostatus. A further reported finding was that TCR beta sequences accurately predicted the HLA-A and HLA-B alleles for most subjects in the first cohort. In an earlier analysis of 500 to 650 of the donors, most TCR beta V segments appeared in productive rearrangements about 87% or about 30% of the time, broadly matching IMGT annotations. A later analysis reported that several top co-occurrence clusters appeared linked to parvovirus B19, influenza, CMV and Epstein-Barr virus. According to a later genetic analysis, donors in an Asian-associated ancestry cluster had fewer N-insertions in productive TCRs than the roughly 670-donor mean. V-gene and J-gene trimming of TCR beta chains was associated with a missense DCLRE1C variant in a later genetic analysis, and the association was replicated in an independent cohort. While some public TCRs were present in many individuals, most TCR sequences turned up only very rarely across donors. In the study, about 150 TCR beta chains were listed as associated with cytomegalovirus. Because HLA typing was missing for some donors at each locus, association tests included only the typed subset. The presence/absence analyses assumed that sequencing depth was roughly uniform across donors, and that assumption may not be true. Because counts were too low, roughly 16 rarely observed V segments, including chromosome 9 orphons, were excluded from the earlier analysis of 587 of the donors. A later analysis found that most CMV-associated TCR beta chains appeared HLA-restricted, with HLA associations seemingly driven largely by CMV exposure. When HLA alleles, especially DR and DQ, strongly co-occurred, TCR associations were difficult to assign to individual alleles. In a later analysis, HLA-associated TCR beta chains were found to be more clonally expanded and to have lower generation probabilities than equally common non-associated chains. In a later analysis, TCR association rates were found to vary across HLA loci, with the most associated TCRs seen for DRB1 alleles and the fewest for HLA-C alleles. The cohort was sequenced for TCR beta chains only, and without alpha or paired-chain data the features that could be detected were limited. It was suggested by the authors that the approach could potentially be generalized to other disease states and immunological phenotypes. A cluster of highly shared sequence variants was judged likely to be a technical artifact of the sequencing pipeline. The classifier was reported to diagnose cytomegalovirus status with high specificity and sensitivity in both the original cohort and the validation cohort.

Sequenced material: PBMCs. The sequence derives from a male donor in good health and CMV-seropositive.

The nucleotide sequence is given as TGTGCCAGCATTCTTACAGATTCCTACGAGCAGTACTTC. Its coded protein is CASILTDSYEQYF. Recombination connected TRBV2 to TRBJ2-7; confidence is insufficient to name the D gene. Looking up the germline V gene yields CDR1 SNHLY and CDR2 FYNNEI. The CDR3 measures 13 amino acids from cysteine to phenylalanine. Only CDR3 DNA remains: 39 bases, in frame from the first base. V sheds 7 bases and J sheds 1 base, leaving 11 bases between their ends. Joined to the reference TRBV2 and TRBJ2-7 proteins, this CDR3 gives the full variable domain: EPEVTQTPSHQVTQMGQEVILRCVPISNHLYFYWYRQILGQKVEFLVSFYNNEISEKSEIFDDQFSVERPDGSNFTLKIRSTKLEDSAMYFCASILTDSYEQYFGPGTRLTVT.